Presented here are 21 T cell receptor beta chains from one specimen sequenced in a study of cytomegalovirus exposure and HLA in healthy donors. Produced via immunoSEQ multiplex PCR; TCRdb's table is partial and in-frame only. Of roughly 230,000 clones in the sample, 90% were seen once. Sample: PBMCs. These receptors originate from a woman younger than 45 in good health and CMV-seronegative.

The chain joins TRBV6-1 to TRBJ2-5; no reliable D call. The CDR3 sequence is 15 residues long. V lost 1 base and J lost 2, with 11 bases in between. Germline CDR1 MNHNS, CDR2 SASEGT. The CDR3 DNA sequence: TGTGCCAGCAGTGAAGGAGAGGCAGGTCAAGAGACCCAGTACTTC. Protein sequence: CASSEGEAGQETQYF.

This clone was recorded many times. The chain joins TRBV27 to TRBJ1-2, with D unresolved. V was pared by 7 bases and J by 5 bases, with 11 bases between. Germline CDR1 and CDR2: MNHEY and SMNVEV (reference sequence). The CDR3 extends over 12 amino acids. The CDR3, as DNA: TGTGCCAGCAAAGGTCTTACATATGGCTACACCTTC. It specifies CASKGLTYGYTF.

The CDR3 here is CASSEFEEGGYNEQFF. CDR3 in DNA: TGTGCCAGCAGTGAATTCGAGGAGGGGGGTTACAATGAGCAGTTCTTC. The chain links TRBV6-1 to TRBJ2-1; D is tentatively TRBD1 or TRBD2 (6 bases each). Germline V lookup: CDR1 MNHNS, CDR2 SASEGT. The CDR3 is 16 residues long. Trimming cost V 2 bases and J 4 bases, with 15 bases left between them.

This clone appeared many times. The CDR3 coding sequence is TGTGCCAGCAGCTTCCTGGGACTAGCGGGGCAAGAGACCCAGTACTTC. Translated: CASSFLGLAGQETQYF. The chain uses TRBV7-2 and TRBJ2-5; 13 bases are a match to TRBD2. Germline CDR1 reads SGHTA; CDR2 reads FQGNSA. The CDR3 is 16 residues long. J lost 2 bases, V lost 3 bases, and 3 bases had no gene match.

This clone appeared once. The rearrangement uses TRBV7-2 and TRBJ1-1; D not resolved. Germline V gene sequence: CDR1 SGHTA, CDR2 FQGNSA. This CDR3 contains 14 residues. V was pared by 1 base and J by 7 bases, with 13 bases between. The CDR3 DNA reads TGTGCCAGCAGCTTAGACCGGTGGTGGGATGAAGCTTTCTTT. This encodes CASSLDRWWDEAFF.

The chain employs TRBV27 and TRBJ1-5, with a tentative D call TRBD1 (5 bases). The V and J ends lost 3 bases and 3 bases respectively, with 9 bases between them. CDR1 and CDR2 (germline): MNHEY, SMNVEV (reference sequence). The CDR3 runs to 14 residues. The chain's CDR3 is CASSLGGFNQPQHF. In DNA, the CDR3 is TGTGCCAGCAGTTTGGGGGGTTTCAATCAGCCCCAGCATTTT.

The chain has TRBV7-8 and TRBJ1-2; a possible D gene is TRBD1 (5 bases). CDR1 is SGHVS and CDR2 is FQNEAQ in the germline V gene. The V end was cut by 5 bases, the J end by 10 bases, with 14 bases between. The CDR3 is 12 amino acids. The CDR3 protein is CASSHGGFPYTF. The CDR3 nucleotides are TGTGCCAGCAGCCACGGGGGGTTTCCCTACACCTTC.

CDR3 protein: CASSQEGAAYEQYF. The CDR3 DNA reads TGTGCCAGCAGCCAAGAAGGGGCGGCCTACGAGCAGTACTTC. The V gene is TRBV4-2, the J gene TRBJ2-7; a weak D match, TRBD1 (5 bases). The ends were cut back, 0 bases at V and 2 bases at J, with 8 bases in the middle. This CDR3 contains 14 residues. Germline CDR1 reads LGHNA; CDR2 reads YNFKEQ.

The chain carries TRBV15 and TRBJ1-1, with TRBD1 as a possible D gene (5 bases). This CDR3 is built from 16 residues. Between the trimmed V and J ends, which lost 3 bases and 4 bases, there was a span of 18 bases. CDR1 LNHNV and CDR2 YYDKDF come from the germline V gene (reference sequence). CDR3 residues: CATSSGLGGAGTEAFF. Written as DNA, the CDR3 is TGTGCCACCAGCAGTGGTCTCGGGGGAGCGGGCACTGAAGCTTTCTTT.

The chain uses TRBV29-1 and TRBJ2-7; D perhaps matches TRBD1 (6 bases). Trimming pared 6 bases from V and 3 bases from J, leaving 12 bases between. The CDR3 is made up of 12 amino acids. The V gene's germline CDR1 is SQVTM and CDR2 ANQGSEA. CDR3 coding DNA: TGCAGCGTAAAGACAGGCTACTACGAGCAGTACTTC. Amino acids: CSVKTGYYEQYF.

This clone was recorded only once. V is TRBV5-1 and J is TRBJ2-5; D is undetermined. V was cut by 3 bases and J by 0 bases, with 9 bases left in between. CDR3 length: 14 residues. Germline V gene data show CDR1 as SGHRS and CDR2 as YFSETQ. CDR3 amino acids: CASSSPLDQETQYF. The CDR3 coding sequence is TGCGCCAGCAGCTCCCCGCTTGACCAAGAGACCCAGTACTTC.

The chain links TRBV28 to TRBJ2-2, with a possible D match to TRBD1 (7 bases). Looked up from germline, CDR1 is MDHEN and CDR2 is SYDVKM. This CDR3 comprises 15 residues. V lost 6 bases and J 8 bases, leaving 19 bases between the germline ends. CDR3 residues: CASRPTPTGRGELFF. CDR3 nucleotide sequence: TGTGCCAGCAGACCAACACCGACAGGGAGGGGGGAGCTGTTTTTT.

CDR3 amino acids: CSVGGQGNGYTF. The CDR3 DNA is TGCAGCGTTGGTGGGCAGGGGAACGGCTACACCTTC. This chain links TRBV29-1 with TRBJ1-2; a possible D gene is TRBD1 (6 bases). CDR1 and CDR2 (germline): SQVTM, ANQGSEA. There are 12 residues in the CDR3. Trimming took off 4 bases at V and 8 bases at J, with 14 bases between the two ends.

The chain has TRBV6-5 and TRBJ2-7; 7 positions match TRBD1. V shed 0 bases, J shed 1 base, and the junction held 3 bases outside the gene matches. CDR3 length: 15 residues. CDR1 is MNHEY, CDR2 SVGAGI, per germline. Here the CDR3 DNA reads TGTGCCAGCAGTTACTCAGGACAGGATTCCTACGAGCAGTACTTC. This codes for CASSYSGQDSYEQYF.

The J gene is TRBJ2-1, the V gene TRBV5-6; D tentatively fits TRBD1 or TRBD2 (5 bases each). The ends were cut back, 1 base at V and 16 bases at J, with 15 bases in the middle. Germline values: CDR1 SGHDT, CDR2 YYEEEE. The CDR3 extends over 12 amino acids. The CDR3: CASSLPRGPVFF. For the CDR3, the DNA is TGTGCCAGCAGCTTGCCGAGGGGACCGGTATTCTTC.

The chain joins TRBV11-2 to TRBJ2-6; the D is unclear. CDR1 and CDR2 (germline): SGHAT, FQNNGV. V dropped 2 bases and J dropped 3 bases, with 8 bases sitting between them. The CDR3 has 15 amino acids. This CDR3 is CASSLRFFGANVLTF. CDR3 DNA: TGTGCCAGCAGCTTACGCTTCTTTGGGGCCAACGTCCTGACTTTC.

CDR3 residues: CATLKTGAEQYF. CDR3 DNA sequence: TGTGCCACGCTAAAGACAGGGGCCGAGCAGTACTTC. The V gene is TRBV6-1, the J gene TRBJ2-7, with 8 nucleotides matching TRBD1. J gave up 6 bases and V 10 bases, and 8 bases lay outside the gene matches. Germline CDR1 is MNHNS and CDR2 is SASEGT. The CDR3 has 12 residues.

The chain uses TRBV11-2 and TRBJ2-7; 10 positions agree with TRBD1. The CDR3 loop spans 14 amino acids. Germline CDR1 SGHAT, CDR2 FQNNGV. V shed 4 bases and J 2 bases; nucleotides not matched to a gene: 2. CDR3 loop: CASSSDRGPYEQYF. CDR3 nucleotide sequence: TGTGCCAGCAGCTCTGACAGGGGGCCCTACGAGCAGTACTTC.

The V and J genes are TRBV6-1 and TRBJ1-5; D is perhaps TRBD1 (6 bases). Trimming stripped 2 bases from V and 6 bases from J, with 14 bases between. The CDR3 consists of 15 residues. The germline V gene encodes CDR1 MNHNS and CDR2 SASEGT. The CDR3 nucleotides read TGTGCCAGCAGTGAACAACAGGGAGGCGGTCAGCCCCAGCATTTT. Translated, it gives CASSEQQGGGQPQHF.

The sample holds one count of this clone. V gene TRBV28 combines with J gene TRBJ1-5, with D tentatively TRBD1 (6 bases). This CDR3 is built from 17 residues. The V end was cut by 2 bases, the J end by 0 bases, with 14 bases between. Germline V gives CDR1 MDHEN, CDR2 SYDVKM. The CDR3 DNA reads TGTGCCAGCAGTTTAGTTGGACAGTCATATAGCAATCAGCCCCAGCATTTT. This gives the protein CASSLVGQSYSNQPQHF.

The CDR3 protein is CASIGLAGVQYF. CDR3 bases: TGTGCCAGCATAGGACTAGCGGGAGTGCAGTACTTC. The chain has TRBV27 and TRBJ2-7; 13 nucleotides agree with TRBD2. J was trimmed by 9 bases and V by 7 bases; bases with no gene match: 3. The germline gives CDR1 MNHEY, CDR2 SMNVEV (reference sequence). The CDR3 is made up of 12 amino acids.